The present TCR beta chain was sequenced within a study of CD8 T cells in ankylosing spondylitis (dated by TCRdb to the late 2010s). Notes on the research overall: T cell receptor beta repertoires were profiled in healthy donors and ankylosing spondylitis patients so that disease-linked TCR variants could be found. The whole study cohort included under 140 healthy donors and 20 to 30 ankylosing spondylitis patients. Peripheral blood samples were taken, and synovial fluid was additionally collected from ankylosing spondylitis patients.

As for this clonotype: No antigen is known for it. No quality values exist for individual bases; no much larger clone is one base distant.

The cysteine opens and the phenylalanine closes a CDR3 of 13 amino acids. The entry retains the CDR3 DNA only, 39 bases that are in frame from base 1. V is shortened by 3 bases, J by 4 bases, and the region joining them spans 9 bases. Sequenced on an Illumina HiSeq 2500. TCR beta libraries were prepared by quantitative 5'-RACE with molecular barcodes. Turning to the authors' computational methods: To identify disease-linked TCR variants, a new computational method was used, one built on a probabilistic model of VDJ rearrangement. Using fastp trimming at Q25 and MiXCR clonotype assembly, TCRdb reanalyzed the public sequencing data and kept in-frame beta chains. Duplicate CDR3 protein sequences are folded into a single record with the most common DNA and genes. The authors' filters were not applied to this entry. The sample yields over 200,000 distinct CDR3 sequences; approximately 16% were counted once. The biggest ten clones account for roughly 46% of the sample.

Summary of the overall study and its limitations: The disease-linked clones were reported as significantly enriched in matched synovial fluid samples from ankylosing spondylitis patients. A TCR beta motif of several highly homologous amino acid variants appeared characteristic of blood from ankylosing spondylitis patients. Some TCR beta motif variants had previously been reported in synovial fluid and blood of reactive arthritis patients, which suggested common disease-initiation mechanisms. The disease-linked clones showed a CD8+ phenotype and occurred at relatively low frequencies in peripheral blood.

This receptor was identified in a male donor with ankylosing spondylitis. Material: blood, either unsorted or a sorted T cell fraction (not recorded which). The chain links TRBV12-3 or TRBV12-4 with TRBJ2-5, with no reliable assignment of the D segment. The CDR3 corresponds to CASSLFMAETQYF. The nucleotide sequence is TGTGCCAGCAGTTTGTTCATGGCAGAGACCCAGTACTTC.